The T cell receptor (beta chain) described here comes from a study of T cells after posttransplantation cyclophosphamide. The CDR3 runs 17 residues. Germline V gene lookup returns CDR1 GTSNPN and CDR2 SVGIG (reference sequence). Trimming took 2 bases from V and 0 from J, leaving 20 bases between them. TCRdb keeps only in-frame clones here, not all; method: immunoSEQ multiplex PCR. The sample includes 25,000 to 30,000 clones, roughly 89% of them seen just once. The rearrangement links TRBV30 to TRBJ2-7, with a weak D call TRBD1 (6 bases). Material: PBMCs. This clonotype was obtained from a man in his fifties. The CDR3 region has the DNA TGTGCCTGGAGTTCAGGAAGAGGTAGGGGGAGCTCCTACGAGCAGTACTTC. Amino acid sequence: CAWSSGRGRGSSYEQYF.